This T cell receptor (beta chain) was recorded in a study of response to subunit inactivated influenza vaccine. This CDR3 is 14 amino acids long. The V and J ends lost 3 bases and 2 bases respectively, with 11 bases between them. CDR1 is DFQATT and CDR2 is SNEGSKA in the germline V gene (reference sequence). With regard to this clonotype: As yet, its antigen is unknown.

Study results and caveats: Each seasonal influenza vaccination recruits few new T cells, the authors suggested.

MiXCR, run by TCRdb on the RT-PCR reads, gives a single entry per CDR3 protein. This sample carries 860,000 or so distinct CDR3 sequences, 21% of them seen once, and the ten largest clones take about 10%. Material: PBMCs from blood, obtained less than 6 days after vaccination. This clonotype was obtained from a man aged 45-65 years who received an inactivated influenza vaccine. The rearrangement joins TRBV20-1 to TRBJ2-1, with D perhaps TRBD1 (6 bases). CDR3 DNA: TGCAGTGCTAGGAGACAGGAAACCTACAATGAGCAGTTCTTC. As protein: CSARRQETYNEQFF.